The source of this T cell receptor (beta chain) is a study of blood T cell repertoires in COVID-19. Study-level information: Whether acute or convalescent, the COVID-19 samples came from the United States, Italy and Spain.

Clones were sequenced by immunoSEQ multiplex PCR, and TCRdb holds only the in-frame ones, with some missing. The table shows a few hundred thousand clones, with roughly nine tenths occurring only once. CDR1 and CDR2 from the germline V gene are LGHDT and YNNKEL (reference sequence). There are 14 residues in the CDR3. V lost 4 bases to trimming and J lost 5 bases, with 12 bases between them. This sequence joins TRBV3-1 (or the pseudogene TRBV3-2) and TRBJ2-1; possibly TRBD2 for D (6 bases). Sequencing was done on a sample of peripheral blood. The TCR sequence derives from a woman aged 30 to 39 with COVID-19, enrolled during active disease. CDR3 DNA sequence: TGTGCCAGCAGCCGCCGGGACTTCCACAATGAGCAGTTCTTC. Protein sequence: CASSRRDFHNEQFF.